The T cell receptor (beta chain) under discussion was sequenced for a study of T cell repertoires in cytomegalovirus infection. As for this clonotype: What it binds is unknown.

TCRdb fed the reads into MiXCR, producing one record per CDR3 protein. The sample holds fewer than 250,000 distinct CDR3 sequences, about 23% seen once. This CDR3 comprises 15 residues. Trimming stripped 2 bases from V and 1 base from J, with 11 bases between. The germline V gene has CDR1 MNHNY and CDR2 SVGAGI (reference sequence). Study conclusions and caveats: There were HLA-C-restricted CMV-specific TCR beta clonotypes dominating the ex vivo response.

The clonotype originates from a human donor in good health (CMV status not recorded). Some clones in this sample may be carry-over from other donors' samples. Source material: CD8+ T cells from PBMCs. V gene TRBV6-6 combines with J gene TRBJ1-1; possible D gene TRBD1, 5 bases. As DNA, the CDR3 is TGTGCCAGCAGTTACGCGCGGGGCCCGAACACTGAAGCTTTCTTT. Translated: CASSYARGPNTEAFF.